This passage covers 13 T cell receptor beta chains from one sample sequenced in a study of PD-1 blockade in mismatch repair-deficient tumors. Some clones are missing from TCRdb's copy, which holds only in-frame ones; the method was immunoSEQ multiplex PCR. The sample yields more than 50,000 clones, about 87% seen once. Sequences were derived from peripheral blood, sampled 52 weeks after starting pembrolizumab. All receptors come from an adult with mismatch repair-deficient cancer.

By sample share, this clone is medium-sized. The rearrangement links TRBV28 to TRBJ2-7; D is possibly TRBD1 or TRBD2 (5 bases each). CDR1 and CDR2 (germline): MDHEN, SYDVKM. The CDR3 has 15 residues. Trimming cost V 5 bases and J 2 bases, with 16 bases left between them. CDR3 bases: TGTGCCAGCAGTCCGTGGGACCGACCCCCCTACGAGCAGTACTTC. The encoded protein is CASSPWDRPPYEQYF.

This clone has just a few counts. The chain recombines TRBV7-2 with TRBJ1-2; D gene uncertain. Germline V lookup: CDR1 SGHTA, CDR2 FQGNSA. This CDR3 has 12 amino acids. The V and J ends lost 2 bases and 8 bases respectively, with 9 bases between them. The CDR3 spells CASSLPGEGYTF. CDR3 coding DNA: TGTGCCAGCAGCTTACCTGGGGAGGGCTACACCTTC.

The rearrangement joins TRBV6-1 to TRBJ2-3, with 8 bases matching TRBD2. Trimming cost V 7 bases and J 10 bases; bases outside gene matches: 16. CDR3 length: 15 residues. Germline loops: CDR1 MNHNS, CDR2 SASEGT. The CDR3 region is CASIGFPLREESQYF. CDR3 sequence (DNA): TGTGCCAGCATCGGCTTCCCCCTGCGGGAGGAATCGCAGTATTTT.

The chain joins TRBV11-3 to TRBJ2-7, with D perhaps TRBD2 (6 bases). The germline gives CDR1 SGHNT, CDR2 YENEEA. V was shortened by 4 bases and J by 4 bases, with 14 bases between the two germline ends. The length of the CDR3 is 14 residues. The chain's CDR3 is CASSSPSVRYEQYF. The CDR3 coding sequence is TGTGCCAGCAGCTCACCTAGCGTCAGATACGAGCAGTACTTC.

The chain combines TRBV5-4 with TRBJ2-3, with D possibly TRBD1 on 6 matching bases. Trimming stripped 0 bases from V and 0 bases from J, with 8 bases between. This CDR3 spans 15 amino acids. CDR1 is SGHNT, CDR2 YYREEE, per germline (reference sequence). This CDR3 is CASSLAQGSTDTQYF. The CDR3 DNA reads as TGTGCCAGCAGCTTGGCACAGGGTAGCACAGATACGCAGTATTTT.

The chain couples TRBV28 to TRBJ1-5, with TRBD1 matching over 11 bases. V lost 7 bases, J lost 5 bases, and 16 bases stayed unmatched. The CDR3 has 18 amino acids. Germline loops: CDR1 MDHEN, CDR2 SYDVKM. The CDR3 DNA follows: TGTGCCAGCAACAAACCGATGGCTGGACAGGGGGCCTATCAGCCCCAGCATTTT. This gives the protein CASNKPMAGQGAYQPQHF.

The CDR3, as DNA: TGTGCCAGCAGCTTTGATTGGGGATGGGAGACCCAGTACTTC. This gives the protein CASSFDWGWETQYF. The chain uses TRBV11-2 and TRBJ2-5, with D hard to call. This CDR3 is 14 amino acids long. CDR1 and CDR2 from the germline V gene are SGHAT and FQNNGV. The V and J ends lost 3 bases and 5 bases respectively, with 13 bases between them. The full variable domain, completed using reference TRBV11-2 and TRBJ2-5, is EAGVAQSPRYKIIEKRQSVAFWCNPISGHATLYWYQQILGQGPKLLIQFQNNGVVDDSQLPKDRFSAERLKGVDSTLKIQPAKLEDSAVYLCASSFDWGWETQYFGPGTRLLVL.

The chain carries TRBV19 and TRBJ1-4; D ambiguous. Per the germline V gene, CDR1 is LNHDA and CDR2 is SQIVND (reference sequence). V was trimmed by 3 bases and J by 4 bases, leaving 12 bases between them. This CDR3 is built from 15 residues. CDR3 loop: CASSIGRPFNEKLFF. CDR3 sequence (DNA): TGTGCCAGTAGTATTGGCAGACCTTTTAATGAAAAACTGTTTTTT.

A remark on this clone: Other DNA sequences in the same sample also yield this CDR3. This rearrangement joins TRBV29-1 to TRBJ2-4; no definite D call. Germline V lookup: CDR1 SQVTM, CDR2 ANQGSEA. There are 13 residues in the CDR3. Between the trimmed V and J ends, which lost 7 bases and 7 bases, there was a span of 17 bases. The CDR3 DNA follows: TGCAGCGCCGAGGTACTACCAGAGAACATTCAGTACTTC. This sequence encodes CSAEVLPENIQYF.

This clone occurred once. This rearrangement joins TRBV5-4 to TRBJ1-2; 10 bases fit TRBD1. The CDR3 totals 17 residues. Germline V gene data show CDR1 as SGHNT and CDR2 as YYREEE (reference sequence). After removal of 1 base from V and 4 bases from J, the junction contained 10 bases not matched to a gene. The CDR3 sequence is CASSLMGQGKRGYGYTF. The DNA for the CDR3 is TGTGCCAGCAGCTTGATGGGACAGGGGAAGCGTGGCTATGGCTACACCTTC. Full variable domain (outside the CDR3, taken from reference TRBV5-4 and TRBJ1-2): ETGVTQSPTHLIKTRGQQVTLRCSSQSGHNTVSWYQQALGQGPQFIFQYYREEENGRGNFPPRFSGLQFPNYSSELNVNALELDDSALYLCASSLMGQGKRGYGYTFGSGTRLTVV.

V gene TRBV7-8 combines with J gene TRBJ2-2, with D possibly TRBD1 on 5 matching bases. Deletions cut 3 bases from V and 5 bases from J, with 19 bases between. The CDR3 runs to 17 residues. Germline V gives CDR1 SGHVS, CDR2 FQNEAQ. CDR3 sequence reads: CASSFVRVSRQTGELFF. CDR3 bases: TGTGCCAGCAGCTTTGTTAGGGTCAGCCGACAGACCGGGGAGCTGTTTTTT.

CDR3: CSVEDPTSGSRETQYF. The CDR3 nucleotides read TGCAGCGTTGAAGATCCAACTAGCGGGAGTAGAGAGACCCAGTACTTC. The rearrangement links TRBV29-1 to TRBJ2-5, with 11 bases fitting TRBD2. Germline loops: CDR1 SQVTM, CDR2 ANQGSEA. Losses at the gene ends were 0 bases for V and 4 bases for J; bases not matched to a gene: 7. The CDR3 has 16 residues.

This sequence joins TRBV9 and TRBJ2-7, with D perhaps TRBD1 or TRBD2 (5 bases each). Germline CDR1 is SGDLS and CDR2 is YYNGEE. CDR3 length equals 12 residues. Trimming cost V 4 bases and J 4 bases, with 9 bases left between them. The CDR3 spells CASSPGTYEQYF. CDR3 nucleotides: TGTGCCAGCAGCCCCGGGACGTACGAGCAGTACTTC.